This is a list of T cell receptor beta chains from one sample in a study of blood T cell repertoires in COVID-19. Generated by immunoSEQ multiplex PCR, the TCRdb table keeps only in-frame clones and is missing some. The sample lists roughly 330,000 clones; 83% were seen once. Sequencing used peripheral blood. The receptors stem from a woman aged 45-60 years with acute or convalescent COVID-19. Each CDR3 is given with its conserved first and last residue. D genes are given only for firm matches. Only some rows state a clone size, as once, few, many or a class for expanded clones.

V gene: TRBV5-5; clone size: NA; D gene: TRBD1; J gene: TRBJ2-3; CDR3 protein: CASSLVTGGEDTQYF; CDR3 DNA: TGTGCCAGCAGCTTGGTGACAGGGGGGGAAGATACGCAGTATTTT
V gene: TRBV12-3/TRBV12-4; clone size: NA; D gene: NA; J gene: TRBJ1-1; CDR3 protein: CASGGGRAGLAFF; CDR3 DNA: TGTGCCAGCGGGGGAGGAAGAGCAGGGCTCGCTTTCTTT
V gene: TRBV7-2; clone size: once; D gene: TRBD1; J gene: TRBJ2-2; CDR3 protein: CASSPPGQLNTGELFF; CDR3 DNA: TGTGCCAGCAGCCCCCCGGGACAGTTGAACACCGGGGAGCTGTTTTTT
V gene: TRBV6-1; clone size: NA; D gene: NA; J gene: TRBJ1-2; CDR3 protein: CASSEAISNYGYTF; CDR3 DNA: TGTGCCAGCAGTGAAGCGATAAGCAACTATGGCTACACCTTC
V gene: TRBV5-6; clone size: NA; D gene: TRBD1; J gene: TRBJ1-3; CDR3 protein: CASSSIGTGGSKPGNTIYF; CDR3 DNA: TGTGCCAGCAGCTCCATCGGGACAGGGGGTTCTAAACCCGGAAACACCATATATTTT
V gene: TRBV21-1; clone size: NA; D gene: NA; J gene: TRBJ2-3; CDR3 protein: CASSKATSEGGGGTDTQYF; CDR3 DNA: TGTGCCAGCAGCAAAGCCACGAGTGAAGGAGGGGGGGGCACAGATACGCAGTATTTT
V gene: TRBV18; clone size: NA; D gene: TRBD2; J gene: TRBJ2-5; CDR3 protein: CASSLLADQETQYF; CDR3 DNA: TGTGCCAGCTCACTACTAGCGGACCAAGAGACCCAGTACTTC
V gene: TRBV9; clone size: NA; D gene: TRBD2; J gene: TRBJ2-5; CDR3 protein: CASSVGLVTSGLETQYF; CDR3 DNA: TGTGCCAGCAGCGTAGGTCTCGTAACTAGCGGACTAGAGACCCAGTACTTC
V gene: TRBV5-6; clone size: NA; D gene: TRBD1; J gene: TRBJ2-7; CDR3 protein: CASSSPYRTGPADEQYF; CDR3 DNA: TGTGCCAGCAGCTCCCCCTACAGGACAGGCCCTGCAGACGAGCAGTACTTC
V gene: TRBV11-2; clone size: NA; D gene: NA; J gene: TRBJ1-5; CDR3 protein: CASSLQGTNQPQHF; CDR3 DNA: TGTGCCAGCAGCTTACAGGGGACCAATCAGCCCCAGCATTTT
V gene: TRBV5-1; clone size: NA; D gene: TRBD1; J gene: TRBJ1-1; CDR3 protein: CASSGDRGSFF; CDR3 DNA: TGCGCCAGCAGCGGCGACAGGGGGTCTTTCTTT
V gene: TRBV5-1; clone size: NA; D gene: TRBD2; J gene: TRBJ2-2; CDR3 protein: CASSLLAGGDSGELFF; CDR3 DNA: TGCGCCAGCAGCTTGTTGGCGGGGGGCGACTCCGGGGAGCTGTTTTTT
V gene: TRBV2; clone size: few; D gene: NA; J gene: TRBJ2-1; CDR3 protein: CASSDLSFYNEQFF; CDR3 DNA: TGTGCCAGCAGTGATCTTAGCTTCTACAATGAGCAGTTCTTC
V gene: TRBV13; clone size: NA; D gene: NA; J gene: TRBJ2-2; CDR3 protein: CASSSSRLGNTGELFF; CDR3 DNA: TGTGCCAGCAGCTCCTCGAGGTTAGGAAACACCGGGGAGCTGTTTTTT
V gene: TRBV11-2; clone size: NA; D gene: TRBD2; J gene: TRBJ2-3; CDR3 protein: CASSLHGSGGTTDTQYF; CDR3 DNA: TGTGCCAGCAGCTTACATGGTAGCGGGGGTACCACAGATACGCAGTATTTT
V gene: TRBV9; clone size: NA; D gene: NA; J gene: TRBJ1-5; CDR3 protein: CASSVDGQPNQPQHF; CDR3 DNA: TGTGCCAGCAGCGTAGACGGACAGCCCAATCAGCCCCAGCATTTT
V gene: TRBV5-1; clone size: NA; D gene: NA; J gene: TRBJ2-5; CDR3 protein: CASSFSGFQETQYF; CDR3 DNA: TGCGCCAGCAGCTTTTCGGGGTTCCAAGAGACCCAGTACTTC
V gene: TRBV6-4; clone size: few; D gene: NA; J gene: TRBJ2-2; CDR3 protein: CASSEADANTGELFF; CDR3 DNA: TGTGCCAGCAGTGAGGCGGATGCGAACACCGGGGAGCTGTTTTTT
V gene: TRBV5-1; clone size: NA; D gene: NA; J gene: TRBJ2-1; CDR3 protein: CASSLGGSYNEQFF; CDR3 DNA: TGCGCCAGCAGCTTGGGGGGCAGTTACAATGAGCAGTTCTTC
V gene: TRBV6-5; clone size: NA; D gene: NA; J gene: TRBJ1-4; CDR3 protein: CASSRQPINEKLFF; CDR3 DNA: TGTGCCAGCAGTAGACAGCCCATTAATGAAAAACTGTTTTTT
V gene: TRBV10-3; clone size: NA; D gene: NA; J gene: TRBJ1-1; CDR3 protein: CAISESKGGAMELFF; CDR3 DNA: TGTGCCATCAGTGAGTCGAAAGGCGGCGCTATGGAGTTGTTCTTT
V gene: TRBV5-4; clone size: NA; D gene: TRBD2; J gene: TRBJ2-1; CDR3 protein: CASSPGGTSGVHEQFF; CDR3 DNA: TGTGCCAGCAGCCCGGGAGGGACTAGCGGGGTTCATGAGCAGTTCTTC
V gene: TRBV19; clone size: NA; D gene: TRBD1; J gene: TRBJ2-1; CDR3 protein: CASSIGQGAGNEQFF; CDR3 DNA: TGTGCCAGTAGTATCGGACAGGGGGCGGGCAATGAGCAGTTCTTC
V gene: TRBV2; clone size: once; D gene: NA; J gene: TRBJ1-1; CDR3 protein: CASSDLGVNTEAFF; CDR3 DNA: TGTGCCAGCAGTGATTTGGGAGTGAACACTGAAGCTTTCTTT
V gene: TRBV28; clone size: NA; D gene: NA; J gene: TRBJ1-5; CDR3 protein: CASSLRGVGQPQHF; CDR3 DNA: TGTGCCAGCAGTTTAAGGGGCGTGGGTCAGCCCCAGCATTTT
V gene: TRBV5-4; clone size: NA; D gene: NA; J gene: TRBJ2-5; CDR3 protein: CASSGDSRETQYF; CDR3 DNA: TGTGCCAGCAGCGGGGACTCTAGGGAGACCCAGTACTTC
V gene: TRBV25-1; clone size: NA; D gene: TRBD1; J gene: TRBJ2-7; CDR3 protein: CASSEVTGVYEQYF; CDR3 DNA: TGTGCCAGCAGTGAGGTGACAGGGGTCTACGAGCAGTACTTC
V gene: TRBV5-1; clone size: NA; D gene: TRBD1; J gene: TRBJ1-1; CDR3 protein: CASSQGQGGTEAFF; CDR3 DNA: TGCGCCAGCAGCCAAGGACAGGGTGGGACTGAAGCTTTCTTT
V gene: TRBV2; clone size: few; D gene: TRBD1; J gene: TRBJ2-2; CDR3 protein: CASELGQGNTGELFF; CDR3 DNA: TGTGCCAGCGAGCTTGGACAGGGGAACACCGGGGAGCTGTTTTTT
V gene: TRBV2; clone size: NA; D gene: TRBD1; J gene: TRBJ1-3; CDR3 protein: CASSEEGAGNTIYF; CDR3 DNA: TGTGCCAGCAGTGAAGAGGGGGCGGGAAACACCATATATTTT
V gene: TRBV3-1/TRBV3-2; clone size: NA; D gene: NA; J gene: TRBJ2-1; CDR3 protein: CASSQDFDSYNEQFF; CDR3 DNA: TGTGCCAGCAGCCAAGACTTTGACAGTTACAATGAGCAGTTCTTC